The 21 T cell receptor beta chains reported below all come from one sample, sequenced in a study of T cell repertoires in cytomegalovirus infection. TCRdb called the reads again in MiXCR, with one record for every CDR3 protein. The table lists more than 300,000 distinct CDR3 sequences, nearly 35% of them singletons, with roughly 14% in the top ten. The antigens of these receptors remain unknown. Source: cultured PBMCs, taken from culture after CMV antigen stimulation. The receptors were gathered from a human donor in good health (CMV status not recorded). Some clones in this sample may be carry-over from other donors' samples.

There are a few counts of this clonotype. This rearrangement joins TRBV15 to TRBJ2-1; D is unclear. This CDR3 is built from 13 residues. Trimming shortened V by 0 bases and J by 8 bases, and 8 bases separated the two germline ends. From germline, CDR1 is LNHNV and CDR2 YYDKDF (reference sequence). The CDR3, as DNA: TGTGCCACCAGCAGAGATCACACGGATGAGCAGTTCTTC. It translates to CATSRDHTDEQFF.

This sequence joins TRBV12-3 or TRBV12-4 and TRBJ1-1; no definite D call. The V end was cut by 2 bases, the J end by 4 bases, with 8 bases between. CDR3 length: 13 amino acids. The CDR3 bases are TGTGCCAGCAGTTTATACGGGATCACTGAAGCTTTCTTT. This sequence encodes CASSLYGITEAFF.

V gene TRBV7-2 combines with J gene TRBJ2-3, with D hard to call. The CDR3 contains 16 residues. V was trimmed by 4 bases and J by 4 bases, leaving 18 bases between them. Germline-derived CDR1 and CDR2 are SGHTA and FQGNSA. The CDR3 reads CASSSIFANGADTQYF. The CDR3 DNA reads TGTGCCAGCAGCTCAATTTTCGCGAACGGCGCAGATACGCAGTATTTT.

This chain links TRBV7-8 with TRBJ1-5; 9 bases agree with TRBD1. Trimming cost V 1 base and J 3 bases; bases outside gene matches: 1. The CDR3 runs 15 residues. Germline V lookup: CDR1 SGHVS, CDR2 FQNEAQ. CDR3 region: CASSLGTGDNQPQHF. CDR3 DNA sequence: TGTGCCAGCAGCTTAGGGACAGGGGACAATCAGCCCCAGCATTTT.

The V and J genes are TRBV4-1 and TRBJ2-7; the match to TRBD2 covers 13 bases. Germline V lookup: CDR1 MGHRA, CDR2 YSYEKL. Trimming cost V 4 bases and J 3 bases; bases outside gene matches: 3. CDR3 length equals 15 residues. The CDR3 is CASSLLAGGLYEQYF. The CDR3, as DNA: TGCGCCAGCAGCCTACTAGCGGGAGGGCTCTACGAGCAGTACTTC.

The chain recombines TRBV5-1 with TRBJ2-2; D not resolved. The V and J ends lost 7 bases and 4 bases respectively, with 11 bases between them. Germline CDR1 SGHRS, CDR2 YFSETQ. This CDR3 contains 13 residues. CDR3 amino acids: CASSRTGTGELFF. The DNA for the CDR3 is TGCGCCAGCTCGAGAACGGGCACCGGGGAGCTGTTTTTT.

Many counts were recorded for this clonotype. The gene calls are TRBV4-1 and TRBJ2-1; D gene unclear. The CDR3 runs 16 residues. Trimming took off 0 bases at V and 5 bases at J, with 14 bases between the two ends. Germline V lookup: CDR1 MGHRA, CDR2 YSYEKL. CDR3 region: CASSQEVVGSDNEQFF. CDR3 in DNA: TGCGCCAGCAGCCAAGAGGTGGTCGGCAGCGACAATGAGCAGTTCTTC.

V gene TRBV29-1 combines with J gene TRBJ1-2; possible D gene TRBD1, 6 bases. The V end lost 4 bases, the J end lost 6 bases, and 18 bases lay between the germline ends. The CDR3 has 14 amino acids. CDR1 SQVTM and CDR2 ANQGSEA come from the germline V gene. In nucleotides, the CDR3 is TGCAGCGTTGCAGGTTCGGGCCCAGGGGATGGCTACACCTTC. This codes for CSVAGSGPGDGYTF.

The chain joins TRBV27 to TRBJ2-1; tentatively, D is TRBD2 (5 bases). Trimming cost V 3 bases and J 5 bases, with 14 bases left between them. The CDR3 has 15 residues. The germline gives CDR1 MNHEY, CDR2 SMNVEV (reference sequence). The CDR3 region has the DNA TGTGCCAGCAGTTTGAAACTAGTCCTTAACAATGAGCAGTTCTTC. Translating gives CASSLKLVLNNEQFF.

This clonotype was counted once. V usage is TRBV28 and J usage is TRBJ2-5; a weak D match, TRBD1 (6 bases). The CDR3 runs to 14 residues. Germline V gene lookup returns CDR1 MDHEN and CDR2 SYDVKM. The germline V and J ends were trimmed by 5 bases and 3 bases, with 13 bases remaining between them. For the CDR3, the DNA is TGTGCCAGCAGTCCCCATGGGACAAAAGAGACCCAGTACTTC. Protein: CASSPHGTKETQYF.

The chain uses TRBV12-5 and TRBJ2-4; D uncertain. Deletions cut 0 bases from V and 0 bases from J, with 6 bases between. The length of the CDR3 is 15 residues. Germline loops: CDR1 LGHNT, CDR2 FRNRAP. CDR3 protein: CASGLVREAKNIQYF. The CDR3 DNA reads TGTGCTAGTGGTTTGGTACGAGAAGCCAAAAACATTCAGTACTTC.

This clonotype showed up just a few times. The genes are TRBV7-2 and TRBJ2-1; 10 bases line up with TRBD1. The CDR3 covers 15 residues. The germline V gene has CDR1 SGHTA and CDR2 FQGNSA. V shed 3 bases and J 3 bases; nucleotides not matched to a gene: 2. The CDR3 coding sequence is TGTGCCAGCAGCTTGGACAGGGGGAACTACAATGAGCAGTTCTTC. Residues: CASSLDRGNYNEQFF.

The J gene is TRBJ2-2, the V gene TRBV24-1, with D unresolved. The germline gives CDR1 KGHDR, CDR2 SFDVKD. This CDR3 comprises 13 residues. With 5 bases removed from V and 0 bases from J, the gap between germline ends came to 3 bases. The CDR3 DNA sequence: TGTGCCACCAGTGGAGCGAACACCGGGGAGCTGTTTTTT. This gives the protein CATSGANTGELFF.

The gene calls are TRBV7-2 and TRBJ1-5, with D unclear. Germline loops: CDR1 SGHTA, CDR2 FQGNSA. The V end lost 1 base, the J end lost 4 bases, and 11 bases lay between the germline ends. This CDR3 comprises 15 residues. CDR3 in amino acids: CASSLDRRLNQPQHF. The DNA for the CDR3 is TGTGCCAGCAGCTTAGATCGGCGCCTTAATCAGCCCCAGCATTTT.

A note on this clonotype: Relative to the germline gene, one junction end is altered; a read error may explain this. The V call is TRBV7-2, the J call TRBJ2-3, with D perhaps TRBD2 (5 bases). The CDR3 extends over 15 amino acids. Germline-derived CDR1 and CDR2 are SGHTA and FQGNSA. CDR3 loop: CVSSFLPGITDTQYF. CDR3 nucleotide sequence: TGTGTCAGCAGCTTTCTTCCGGGAATCACAGATACGCAGTATTTT.

This clonotype turned up a few times. V usage is TRBV7-3 and J usage is TRBJ2-3, with TRBD2 matching 10 bases. CDR3 length: 17 residues. From germline, CDR1 is SGHTA and CDR2 FQGTGA. V lost 5 bases and J lost 3; bases outside the gene matches: 11. The CDR3 nucleotides are TGTGCCAGCAGCCTCCACCCTAGCGGGAGTGGTACAGATACGCAGTATTTT. It yields the protein CASSLHPSGSGTDTQYF.

The rearrangement joins TRBV7-8 to TRBJ2-3, with unresolved D. With 5 bases removed from V and 5 bases from J, the gap between germline ends came to 2 bases. The germline V gene encodes CDR1 SGHVS and CDR2 FQNEAQ. CDR3 size: 10 residues. CDR3 nucleotide sequence: TGTGCCAGCAGCCGAGATACGCAGTATTTT. Translated: CASSRDTQYF.

The chain joins TRBV6-1 to TRBJ2-5; D unresolved. Trimming stripped 7 bases from V and 5 bases from J, with 8 bases between. Germline CDR1 reads MNHNS; CDR2 reads SASEGT. This CDR3 spans 11 amino acids. The CDR3 nucleotides read TGTGCCAGCAACCTGTTGGAGACCCAGTACTTC. Its translation is CASNLLETQYF.

V is TRBV25-1 and J is TRBJ2-5; D unclear. Germline assignment: CDR1 MGHDK and CDR2 SYGVNS. The CDR3 sequence is 14 residues long. Trimming removed 2 bases from V and 5 bases from J, with 12 bases in between. The CDR3 sequence is CASSEPRPWETQYF. Written as DNA, the CDR3 is TGTGCCAGCAGTGAACCCAGACCGTGGGAGACCCAGTACTTC. The entire variable domain, with the rest obtained from reference TRBV25-1 and TRBJ2-5, is as follows: EADIYQTPRYLVIGTGKKITLECSQTMGHDKMYWYQQDPGMELHLIHYSYGVNSTEKGDLSSESTVSRIRTEHFPLTLESARPSHTSQYLCASSEPRPWETQYFGPGTRLLVL.

The rearrangement joins TRBV2 to TRBJ2-1; TRBD2 matches 7 bases. Germline V lookup: CDR1 SNHLY, CDR2 FYNNEI. V gave up 8 bases and J gave up 8 bases; unmatched junction bases: 3. This CDR3 has 11 residues. In DNA form, the CDR3 reads TGTGCCAGCGCCGGGGGGTATGAGCAGTTCTTC. Translating gives CASAGGYEQFF.

The V call is TRBV29-1, the J call TRBJ2-1; D is unresolved. The CDR3 has 12 residues. The germline CDR1 and CDR2 sequences are SQVTM and ANQGSEA. V was trimmed by 5 bases and J by 2 bases, leaving 7 bases between them. CDR3 nucleotides: TGCAGCGTTTCAGGCGCCTACAATGAGCAGTTCTTC. It yields the protein CSVSGAYNEQFF.